The entry below describes one T cell receptor beta chain. Its cognate antigen is unknown. The source of the sample is a study of cytomegalovirus exposure and HLA in healthy donors. The CDR3 is 15 residues long. V lost 7 bases, J lost 7 bases, and 10 bases stayed unmatched. Germline loops: CDR1 SGHTA, CDR2 FQGNSA. General observations from the study: In an earlier analysis, most TCR beta V segments were productive about 87% or about 30% of the time. Most of the CMV-associated TCR beta chains (in a later analysis) appeared to be HLA-restricted.

The study ran its PCR with 60 Vbeta and 13 Jbeta primers. Sequencing used immunoSEQ multiplex PCR; TCRdb keeps in-frame clones, though not all of them. The sample contains approximately 210,000 clones, about 85% of which appear only once. This sequence originates from a woman in her 50s in good health and CMV-seropositive. Sequencing was done on a sample of PBMCs. The V call is TRBV7-2, the J call TRBJ2-1, with 10 bases fitting TRBD2. The CDR3: CASIPSGGAVNEQFF. The CDR3 region has the DNA TGTGCCAGCATACCCAGCGGGGGGGCAGTGAATGAGCAGTTCTTC.